This T cell receptor beta chain was profiled in a study of cytomegalovirus exposure and HLA in healthy donors. Broader study findings: An apparent linkage of common viral pathogens to several of the most significant clusters emerged in a later analysis. The study put 160 or so TCR beta chains on its list as cytomegalovirus-associated.

The CDR3 is 15 amino acids. V was trimmed by 4 bases and J by 4 bases, leaving 17 bases between them. The germline V gene has CDR1 SGHNT and CDR2 YYREEE (reference sequence). 13 Jbeta primers and 60 Vbeta primers were used for the PCR. Sequencing used immunoSEQ multiplex PCR; TCRdb keeps in-frame clones, though not all of them. Of approximately 96,000 clones in the sample, under 80% are singletons; the top ten hold around 2%. Healthy people donating bone marrow made up the donors. Remarks on this clone: As yet, its antigen is unknown.

J is TRBJ2-5 and V is TRBV5-4; D might be TRBD2 (5 bases). This clonotype was sampled from a male donor in good health and CMV-seronegative. Sequences were obtained from PBMCs. The CDR3 coding sequence is TGTGCCAGCAGCGTAGCGAGAGGGATTCGAGAGACCCAGTACTTC. This gives the protein CASSVARGIRETQYF.